This T cell receptor (beta chain) was retrieved from a study of shared clonotypes between healthy human individuals. Points from the study as a whole: Generally, estimated richness proved larger in naive subsets than it did in memory subsets.

About 33,000 T cell genomes (approximately 190 ng DNA) went into each sorted-subset replicate. Clones were read by immunoSEQ multiplex PCR, and TCRdb kept only the in-frame ones, dropping some. The sample has roughly 1 million clones, 65% to 75% seen once. The CDR3 totals 14 residues. V lost 4 bases and J 0 bases, leaving 9 bases between the germline ends. Germline-derived CDR1 and CDR2 are GTSNPN and SVGIG (reference sequence). As regards this clone: The antigen is undetermined. Different DNA sequences within this sample yield the same CDR3.

This clonotype was obtained from a young man in good health. The chain links TRBV30 to TRBJ2-2, with a possible D match to TRBD1 (6 bases). The sample consisted of memory CD4+ T cells sorted from blood. Noted subset: CD45RA-negative fraction. DNA for the CDR3: TGTGCCTGGAAGGGGGACACGAACACCGGGGAGCTGTTTTTT. Translation gives CAWKGDTNTGELFF.